The 3 T cell receptor beta chains presented below share a single source sample, sequenced in a study of tumor and adjacent non-tumor tissue in lung cancer. No cell sorting was done before RNA was extracted from the tissue. The library came from three nested PCR rounds adapted from ARM-PCR protocols. One entry per CDR3 protein, called by TCRdb with MiXCR from the multiplex PCR reads. The sample shows approximately 140,000 distinct CDR3 sequences, about 71% of them seen only once. The sequenced sample consisted of lung tumor tissue. Receptors were obtained from a man aged 55 to 70 with small cell lung cancer.

The V gene is TRBV6-1, the J gene TRBJ2-7; D perhaps matches TRBD2 (6 bases). This CDR3 comprises 12 residues. Looked up from germline, CDR1 is MNHNS and CDR2 is SASEGT. V was trimmed by 1 base and J by 10 bases, leaving 11 bases between them. CDR3 DNA sequence: TGTGCCAGCAGTGAAGGGGTGCGGGAACAGTACTTC. This codes for CASSEGVREQYF.

About this clonotype: A read error may produce the germline difference seen at one junction end. The chain employs TRBV5-1 and TRBJ2-1, with 8 nucleotides matching TRBD2. This CDR3 contains 17 residues. Germline lookup yields CDR1 SGHRS and CDR2 YFSETQ. CDR3 protein: CSSSYAGGSDSYNEQFF. Here the CDR3 DNA reads TGCTCCAGCAGCTACGCGGGAGGTAGTGATTCCTACAATGAGCAGTTCTTC.

The sample holds one count of this clonotype. CDR3 protein: CSVTAGFFTEAFF. DNA of the CDR3: TGCAGCGTAACCGCAGGGTTTTTCACTGAAGCTTTCTTT. J is TRBJ1-1 and V is TRBV29-1, with D tentatively TRBD1 (5 bases). This CDR3 contains 13 residues. CDR1 is SQVTM, CDR2 ANQGSEA, per germline. Trimming removed 6 bases at V and 4 bases at J, with 15 bases between.